Following are 28 T cell receptor beta chains from one sample sequenced in a study of beta chain features in type 1 diabetes. Study-level points and caveats: Patients with Type 1 diabetes showed moderately but significantly shorter TCRB CDR3s in all four CD4+ subsets.

For these receptors, no antigen is known. Of the isolated RNA, all was reverse transcribed, and so the sequenced material was expressed TCRB transcripts. Clones were sequenced by immunoSEQ multiplex PCR, and TCRdb holds only the in-frame ones, with some missing. The sample has some 240,000 clones; approximately 16% are singletons. The sample taken for sequencing was naive CD4+ T cells from blood. These TCRs come from a man aged 25-45 years with type 1 diabetes.

This clone was counted between two and nine times. The sample has other DNA sequences that encode this CDR3 too. The chain has TRBV29-1 and TRBJ2-4; no clear D. CDR3 size: 10 residues. Trimming stripped 7 bases from V and 7 bases from J, with 8 bases between. CDR1 is SQVTM, CDR2 ANQGSEA, per germline. CDR3 nucleotides: TGCAGCGCGCTCTCCAACATTCAGTACTTC. Amino acids: CSALSNIQYF.

This chain connects TRBV6-6 to TRBJ2-7, with a possible D match to TRBD1 (6 bases). Germline CDR1 and CDR2: MNHNY and SVGAGI (reference sequence). With 0 bases removed from V and 3 bases from J, the gap between germline ends came to 15 bases. The length of the CDR3 is 16 residues. CDR3 coding DNA: TGTGCCAGCAGTTACTCGAAGACGGAGACAGGCTACGAGCAGTACTTC. Amino acid sequence: CASSYSKTETGYEQYF.

A few counts support this clone. The chain recombines TRBV4-3 with TRBJ2-3; possibly TRBD2 for D (6 bases). CDR3 length equals 15 residues. The V gene lost 3 bases and the J gene lost 3 bases, with 13 bases spanning the gap. CDR1 and CDR2 from the germline V gene are LGHNA and YSLEER. The CDR3 DNA sequence: TGCGCCAGCAGCCACGGACTACTTAAAACAGATACGCAGTATTTT. As protein: CASSHGLLKTDTQYF.

This clone was seen a handful of times. The chain couples TRBV4-2 to TRBJ2-1, with 10 bases aligning to TRBD2. Germline loops: CDR1 LGHNA, CDR2 YNFKEQ. The CDR3 covers 16 residues. V lost 3 bases and J lost 7; bases outside the gene matches: 9. CDR3 DNA: TGTGCCAGCAGCCAGATCGGACTAGCGGAACCTAATGAGCAGTTCTTC. This sequence encodes CASSQIGLAEPNEQFF.

The chain carries TRBV30 and TRBJ1-1; a weak D match, TRBD1 (5 bases). The CDR3 consists of 14 residues. Trimming cost V 2 bases and J 3 bases, with 13 bases left between them. Germline CDR1 GTSNPN, CDR2 SVGIG (reference sequence). In nucleotides, the CDR3 is TGTGCCTGGAGTCCGACGGCAGGGCACACTGAAGCTTTCTTT. This encodes CAWSPTAGHTEAFF.

This clone occurred a few times. V and J are TRBV7-2 and TRBJ2-1; 7 positions agree with TRBD2. The germline gives CDR1 SGHTA, CDR2 FQGNSA. V lost 3 bases and J lost 2; bases outside the gene matches: 4. This CDR3 has 15 amino acids. In nucleotides, the CDR3 is TGTGCCAGCAGCTTCAGCGGGACTCCCTACAATGAGCAGTTCTTC. Encoded protein: CASSFSGTPYNEQFF.

This sequence joins TRBV7-9 and TRBJ2-7; D possibly corresponds to TRBD1 (5 bases). Deletions cut 1 base from V and 0 bases from J, with 10 bases between. CDR1 and CDR2 (germline): SEHNR, FQNEAQ (reference sequence). This CDR3 spans 15 amino acids. CDR3 loop: CASSLGHRGSYEQYF. The CDR3 coding sequence is TGTGCCAGCAGCTTAGGGCATAGGGGCTCCTACGAGCAGTACTTC. The complete variable domain, with remaining parts taken from reference TRBV7-9 and TRBJ2-7, reads DTGVSQNPRHKITKRGQNVTFRCDPISEHNRLYWYRQTLGQGPEFLTYFQNEAQLEKSRLLSDRFSAERPKGSFSTLEIQRTEQGDSAMYLCASSLGHRGSYEQYFGPGTRLTVT.

The rearrangement joins TRBV9 to TRBJ1-1; D might be TRBD1 (6 bases). The CDR3 totals 15 residues. V lost 4 bases and J 1 base, leaving 14 bases between the germline ends. Germline CDR1 SGDLS, CDR2 YYNGEE. The CDR3 nucleotides read TGTGCCAGCAGCTCTGGCAGGGGTTGGAACACTGAAGCTTTCTTT. This translates into CASSSGRGWNTEAFF.

The rearrangement uses TRBV5-1 and TRBJ2-3, with D perhaps TRBD1 or TRBD2 (5 bases each). Deletions cut 4 bases from V and 0 bases from J, with 12 bases between. Germline lookup yields CDR1 SGHRS and CDR2 YFSETQ. There are 15 residues in the CDR3. CDR3 amino acids: CASSPPGRSTDTQYF. In DNA, the CDR3 is TGCGCCAGCAGCCCACCGGGACGGAGCACAGATACGCAGTATTTT.

The chain links TRBV7-2 to TRBJ2-4; D not resolved. Trimming shortened V by 2 bases and J by 9 bases, and 11 bases separated the two germline ends. CDR1 and CDR2 (germline): SGHTA, FQGNSA. The CDR3 has 13 residues. The CDR3 DNA is TGTGCCAGCAGCTTAAGGCAGACGGTCATTCAGTACTTC. It translates to CASSLRQTVIQYF.

This clone was found a few times. V and J are TRBV25-1 and TRBJ2-1; unclear D gene. Trimming removed 4 bases from V and 0 bases from J, with 7 bases in between. The CDR3 is 14 residues long. The V gene's germline CDR1 is MGHDK and CDR2 SYGVNS. CDR3 sequence reads: CASSAKGSYNEQFF. For the CDR3, the DNA is TGTGCCAGCAGTGCTAAGGGCTCCTACAATGAGCAGTTCTTC.

This clone has a handful of counts. Other DNA variants within this sample encode the same CDR3. V and J are TRBV30 and TRBJ2-7; D call uncertain. The length of the CDR3 is 11 residues. From germline, CDR1 is GTSNPN and CDR2 SVGIG (reference sequence). V was shortened by 5 bases and J by 4 bases, with 9 bases between the two germline ends. CDR3 DNA: TGTGCCTGGTCCGTCGGATACGAGCAGTACTTC. This codes for CAWSVGYEQYF.

This clone was observed a handful of times. The chain is built from TRBV25-1 and TRBJ2-3; D might be TRBD2 (6 bases). Germline V gene lookup returns CDR1 MGHDK and CDR2 SYGVNS. V was trimmed by 3 bases and J by 6 bases, leaving 13 bases between them. The CDR3 extends over 14 amino acids. The CDR3 DNA reads TGTGCCAGCAGTGATCCCGGGGGTCTGGATACGCAGTATTTT. It yields the protein CASSDPGGLDTQYF.

This chain links TRBV19 with TRBJ2-1; weak D call: TRBD2 (5 bases). Germline CDR1 LNHDA, CDR2 SQIVND (reference sequence). Between the trimmed V and J ends, which lost 7 bases and 8 bases, there was a span of 15 bases. The CDR3 runs 13 residues. The CDR3 bases are TGTGCCAGTACCGCCTTTGTGGAGGATGAGCAGTTCTTC. Amino acids: CASTAFVEDEQFF.

The genes are TRBV18 and TRBJ1-5, with D possibly matching TRBD1 (5 bases). Germline CDR1 KGHSH, CDR2 LQKENI. The V end lost 5 bases, the J end lost 0 bases, and 8 bases lay between the germline ends. CDR3 length: 14 amino acids. This CDR3 reads CASSDSHSNQPQHF. CDR3 DNA sequence: TGTGCCAGCTCAGACAGTCATAGCAATCAGCCCCAGCATTTT.

This chain uses TRBV4-1 with TRBJ1-5; 7 positions match TRBD1. Trimming removed 1 base from V and 5 bases from J; junction bases left unmatched: 17. Germline V gene data show CDR1 as MGHRA and CDR2 as YSYEKL. The CDR3 spans 19 residues. CDR3 region: CASSQVLTGTRGGDQPQHF. In DNA form, the CDR3 reads TGCGCCAGCAGCCAAGTCCTGACAGGGACCAGAGGTGGCGATCAGCCCCAGCATTTT.

A few counts support this clone. The chain is built from TRBV29-1 and TRBJ1-1, with D unclear. In germline, CDR1 is SQVTM, CDR2 ANQGSEA. The CDR3 covers 13 residues. Trimming left V 4 bases short and J 2 bases short, with 11 bases between. The CDR3 here is CSVGGTGNTEAFF. The CDR3 DNA is TGCAGCGTTGGGGGAACGGGAAACACTGAAGCTTTCTTT.

J is TRBJ2-1 and V is TRBV6-1; D possibly uses TRBD1 or TRBD2 (5 bases each). This CDR3 is built from 14 residues. Trimming took off 3 bases at V and 5 bases at J, with 11 bases between the two ends. In germline, CDR1 is MNHNS, CDR2 SASEGT. The CDR3 coding sequence is TGTGCCAGCAGTGAGTACCAGGGAGACAATGAGCAGTTCTTC. It is translated as CASSEYQGDNEQFF.

In this sample, this clone turned up a few times. The rearrangement joins TRBV4-3 to TRBJ2-7; 13 bases are shared with TRBD2. V shed 3 bases and J 4 bases; nucleotides not matched to a gene: 3. The length of the CDR3 is 15 residues. Germline V gene sequence: CDR1 LGHNA, CDR2 YSLEER. In DNA, the CDR3 is TGCGCCAGCAGCCACGGACTAGCGGGAGTTTACGAGCAGTACTTC. Its protein product is CASSHGLAGVYEQYF.

The chain carries TRBV9 and TRBJ2-3; possibly TRBD1 or TRBD2 for D (5 bases each). Trimming took off 4 bases at V and 1 base at J, with 13 bases between the two ends. The V gene's germline CDR1 is SGDLS and CDR2 YYNGEE. The CDR3 extends over 15 amino acids. The CDR3 DNA reads TGTGCCAGCAGCCCCTGGGGGTCCCGCACAGATACGCAGTATTTT. Translated, it gives CASSPWGSRTDTQYF.

This clone was counted a few times. CDR3 region: CAWSRDTLNTEAFF. DNA of the CDR3: TGTGCCTGGAGCCGGGACACCTTGAACACTGAAGCTTTCTTT. The chain combines TRBV30 with TRBJ1-1, with D possibly being TRBD1 (6 bases). The CDR3 spans 14 residues. V was clipped by 3 bases and J by 0 bases, with 11 bases between them. CDR1 GTSNPN and CDR2 SVGIG come from the germline V gene (reference sequence).

This clone turned up a few times. The chain recombines TRBV30 with TRBJ1-4; no reliable D call. The CDR3 has 14 residues. Trimming stripped 5 bases from V and 3 bases from J, with 13 bases between. The V gene's germline CDR1 is GTSNPN and CDR2 SVGIG (reference sequence). This CDR3 reads CAWQKHGANEKLFF. The CDR3 nucleotides read TGTGCCTGGCAGAAACATGGTGCTAATGAAAAACTGTTTTTT.

V and J are TRBV10-2 and TRBJ2-7; 7 bases agree with TRBD1. V shed 4 bases, J shed 1 base, and the junction held 4 bases outside the gene matches. CDR1 and CDR2 (germline): WSHSY, SAAADI. The CDR3 loop spans 14 amino acids. CDR3 coding DNA: TGCGCCAGCAGTGTTAACAGGGGATCCTACGAGCAGTACTTC. The encoded protein is CASSVNRGSYEQYF.

The chain carries TRBV25-1 and TRBJ2-3; 11 positions match TRBD2. From germline, CDR1 is MGHDK and CDR2 SYGVNS. The CDR3 has 18 amino acids. Trimming removed 4 bases from V and 2 bases from J; junction bases left unmatched: 11. Here the CDR3 DNA reads TGTGCCAGCAGTGGAACATCGACTAGCGGGACCTACACAGATACGCAGTATTTT. Amino acids: CASSGTSTSGTYTDTQYF.

This clone was detected a few times. The chain has TRBV9 and TRBJ2-6; D remains unclear. The CDR3 is 15 amino acids. V dropped 3 bases and J dropped 4 bases, with 11 bases sitting between them. Germline CDR1 SGDLS, CDR2 YYNGEE. The CDR3 nucleotides read TGTGCCAGCAGCGAAGAGCTACTGGGGGCCAACGTCCTGACTTTC. Translation: CASSEELLGANVLTF.

This clone came up a few times. The genes are TRBV7-9 and TRBJ2-7, with D tentatively TRBD1 (6 bases). Between the trimmed V and J ends, which lost 5 bases and 6 bases, there was a span of 8 bases. Germline V CDR1 and CDR2: SEHNR, FQNEAQ (reference sequence). CDR3 size: 11 residues. This chain's CDR3 is CASSPGVEQYF. The CDR3 DNA sequence: TGTGCCAGCAGCCCAGGGGTCGAGCAGTACTTC.

This clone was observed a handful of times. This chain connects TRBV12-5 to TRBJ2-7; TRBD1 aligns across 7 bases. CDR3 length equals 15 residues. Germline loops: CDR1 LGHNT, CDR2 FRNRAP. J gave up 0 bases and V 1 base, and 3 bases lay outside the gene matches. As DNA, the CDR3 is TGTGCTAGTGGTTTGGGACAGGGAAACTCCTACGAGCAGTACTTC. Amino acids: CASGLGQGNSYEQYF. Variable domain in full (rest from reference TRBV12-5 and TRBJ2-7): DARVTQTPRHKVTEMGQEVTMRCQPILGHNTVFWYRQTMMQGLELLAYFRNRAPLDDSGMPKDRFSAEMPDATLATLKIQPSEPRDSAVYFCASGLGQGNSYEQYFGPGTRLTVT.

The chain joins TRBV5-1 to TRBJ2-5; D is uncertain. V lost 3 bases and J lost 5, with 11 bases in between. The CDR3 length is 13 residues. Germline values: CDR1 SGHRS, CDR2 YFSETQ. Written as DNA, the CDR3 is TGCGCCAGCAGCTCGGGTAGTGGCGAGACCCAGTACTTC. It yields the protein CASSSGSGETQYF.